This T cell receptor (beta chain) was identified in a study of T cell responses to AZD1222 COVID-19 vaccine. Trimming took off 6 bases at V and 4 bases at J, with 12 bases between the two ends. Per germline, CDR1 SNHLY and CDR2 FYNNEI. CDR3 length: 13 residues. Notes on the study in general: Only 5 or 6 individuals given AZD1222 were seropositive at baseline. Repertoire sampling was restricted to post-peak T cell response timepoints.

Turning to this clone: What it recognizes is unknown.

Some clones are missing from TCRdb's copy, which holds only in-frame ones; the method was immunoSEQ multiplex PCR. The data contain 120,000 or so clones, about nine tenths of them singletons. The starting material was peripheral blood, obtained on day 0 of AZD1222 vaccination. This clonotype was sampled from an adult in good health. The chain carries TRBV2 and TRBJ2-5, with unresolved D. CDR3 sequence reads: CASRGTSGETQYF. CDR3 coding DNA: TGTGCCAGCAGGGGAACCTCGGGAGAGACCCAGTACTTC. Looking up the rest from reference TRBV2 and TRBJ2-5 gives the full variable domain: EPEVTQTPSHQVTQMGQEVILRCVPISNHLYFYWYRQILGQKVEFLVSFYNNEISEKSEIFDDQFSVERPDGSNFTLKIRSTKLEDSAMYFCASRGTSGETQYFGPGTRLLVL.